Shown below are 24 T cell receptor beta chains from a single sample sequenced in a study of blood T cell repertoires in COVID-19. Only in-frame clones appear in the TCRdb table, and some are missing; sequencing was by immunoSEQ multiplex PCR. The repertoire consists of some 400,000 clones, with approximately 89% occurring once and the leading ten covering roughly 2.1%. The specimen was peripheral blood. The source of these receptors is a woman in her fifties or sixties with COVID-19, enrolled during active disease.

The chain has TRBV5-1 and TRBJ2-5, with 9 bases fitting TRBD1. V was pared by 4 bases and J by 4 bases, with 5 bases of the junction left unmatched. This CDR3 has 14 residues. CDR1 and CDR2 (germline): SGHRS, YFSETQ. The CDR3 sequence: CASSNGTGRETQYF. Here the CDR3 DNA reads TGCGCCAGCAGCAATGGGACAGGGAGAGAGACCCAGTACTTC.

The rearrangement uses TRBV20-1 and TRBJ2-5; D gene uncertain. The CDR3 totals 11 residues. V was pared by 2 bases and J by 5 bases, with 6 bases between. Germline-derived CDR1 and CDR2 are DFQATT and SNEGSKA (reference sequence). CDR3 region: CSARNGETQYF. The CDR3 coding sequence is TGCAGTGCTAGAAACGGGGAGACCCAGTACTTC.

As regards this clone: This same CDR3 is encoded by further DNA sequences in the sample. The V call is TRBV18, the J call TRBJ1-1; D possibly corresponds to TRBD1 (5 bases). The CDR3 loop spans 14 amino acids. Germline loops: CDR1 KGHSH, CDR2 LQKENI. Deletions cut 3 bases from V and 2 bases from J, with 10 bases between. CDR3 protein: CASSPQGGNTEAFF. The CDR3 DNA sequence: TGTGCCAGCTCACCTCAGGGAGGAAACACTGAAGCTTTCTTT.

The chain has TRBV11-2 and TRBJ1-2; TRBD1 might be the D (6 bases). The germline CDR1 and CDR2 sequences are SGHAT and FQNNGV. Trimming removed 5 bases at V and 4 bases at J, with 11 bases between. This CDR3 has 13 residues. The CDR3 reads CASSPGQIYGYTF. CDR3 nucleotide sequence: TGTGCCAGCAGCCCTGGACAGATCTATGGCTACACCTTC.

This chain uses TRBV6-2 or TRBV6-3 with TRBJ1-1, with 9 bases lining up with TRBD1. The germline V gene has CDR1 MNHEY and CDR2 SVGEGT. This CDR3 is built from 16 residues. The V segment lost 0 bases and the J segment 2 bases; nucleotides outside the gene matches: 4. The CDR3 bases are TGTGCCAGCAGTTACTCCTGGACAGGGGAAAACACTGAAGCTTTCTTT. As protein: CASSYSWTGENTEAFF.

This clone showed up just a few times. V gene TRBV30 combines with J gene TRBJ1-1; no clear D. Germline V gene sequence: CDR1 GTSNPN, CDR2 SVGIG (reference sequence). The CDR3 covers 16 residues. Trimming cost V 0 bases and J 0 bases, with 14 bases left between them. The CDR3 DNA reads as TGTGCCTGGAGTGTATCCGGGAACAACTTGAACACTGAAGCTTTCTTT. Protein product: CAWSVSGNNLNTEAFF.

This chain connects TRBV5-1 to TRBJ2-1, with a weak D call TRBD1 (6 bases). The CDR3 spans 15 residues. The V end was cut by 0 bases, the J end by 4 bases, with 11 bases between. From germline, CDR1 is SGHRS and CDR2 YFSETQ. CDR3 DNA: TGCGCCAGCAGCTTGGCTGGGGGCGTTTACAATGAGCAGTTCTTC. Translated: CASSLAGGVYNEQFF. Combining the CDR3 with reference TRBV5-1 and TRBJ2-1 gives the whole variable domain KAGVTQTPRYLIKTRGQQVTLSCSPISGHRSVSWYQQTPGQGLQFLFEYFSETQRNKGNFPGRFSGRQFSNSRSEMNVSTLELGDSALYLCASSLAGGVYNEQFFGPGTRLTVL.

The chain uses TRBV29-1 and TRBJ1-1; D remains ambiguous. The CDR3 has 12 amino acids. Trimming removed 4 bases at V and 1 base at J, with 7 bases between. Germline V gene lookup returns CDR1 SQVTM and CDR2 ANQGSEA. In DNA, the CDR3 is TGCAGCGTTGGACAACCGAACACTGAAGCTTTCTTT. Amino acid sequence: CSVGQPNTEAFF.

The V call is TRBV11-2, the J call TRBJ1-4; D uncertain. V was trimmed by 1 base and J by 4 bases, leaving 7 bases between them. CDR1 SGHAT and CDR2 FQNNGV come from the germline V gene. The CDR3 totals 14 residues. The DNA of the CDR3 is TGTGCCAGCAGCTTAGGGGCAATTAATGAAAAACTGTTTTTT. Translation: CASSLGAINEKLFF.

The rearrangement uses TRBV28 and TRBJ2-3; 12 bases agree with TRBD2. Germline V gene data show CDR1 as MDHEN and CDR2 as SYDVKM. The V and J ends lost 5 bases and 6 bases, in that order; junction bases with no gene match: 6. The CDR3 consists of 15 residues. The CDR3 protein is CASSARLAGADTQYF. CDR3 coding DNA: TGTGCCAGCAGTGCGAGACTAGCGGGGGCGGATACGCAGTATTTT.

This chain joins TRBV6-6 and TRBJ2-7; tentatively, D is TRBD2 (6 bases). CDR3 length: 13 amino acids. Trimming cost V 10 bases and J 6 bases, with 19 bases left between them. Germline-derived CDR1 and CDR2 are MNHNY and SVGAGI (reference sequence). This chain's CDR3 is CATRRDSSLEQYF. CDR3 DNA: TGTGCCACCCGCCGGGACTCGTCTCTCGAGCAGTACTTC.

The chain links TRBV4-2 to TRBJ1-2; possibly TRBD1 for D (5 bases). Germline CDR1 and CDR2: LGHNA and YNFKEQ. The CDR3 length is 14 residues. V lost 0 bases and J lost 4, with 9 bases in between. CDR3 sequence (DNA): TGTGCCAGCAGCCAAGACAGGGCTGGCTATGGCTACACCTTC. As protein: CASSQDRAGYGYTF.

V usage is TRBV7-9 and J usage is TRBJ1-2; unclear D gene. The V gene's germline CDR1 is SEHNR and CDR2 FQNEAQ (reference sequence). This CDR3 contains 14 residues. Trimming shortened V by 5 bases and J by 5 bases, and 15 bases separated the two germline ends. CDR3 nucleotide sequence: TGTGCCAGCAGCCAGGCCGGGGATGGGTATGGCTACACCTTC. It translates to CASSQAGDGYGYTF.

The CDR3 nucleotides read TGTGCCAGTAGTATAGGGCGGGGGCGCGATTTGGATACGCAGTATTTT. The encoded protein is CASSIGRGRDLDTQYF. This rearrangement joins TRBV19 to TRBJ2-3; possibly TRBD2 for D (7 bases). With 1 base removed from V and 6 bases from J, the gap between germline ends came to 17 bases. The CDR3 covers 16 residues. Germline CDR1 and CDR2: LNHDA and SQIVND (reference sequence). Together with reference TRBV19 and TRBJ2-3, the CDR3 gives the full variable domain: DGGITQSPKYLFRKEGQNVTLSCEQNLNHDAMYWYRQDPGQGLRLIYYSQIVNDFQKGDIAEGYSVSREKKESFPLTVTSAQKNPTAFYLCASSIGRGRDLDTQYFGPGTRLTVL.

The chain has TRBV7-9 and TRBJ2-7, with D possibly TRBD2 on 6 matching bases. CDR3 length: 15 residues. The V end was cut by 4 bases, the J end by 7 bases, with 20 bases between. Looked up from germline, CDR1 is SEHNR and CDR2 is FQNEAQ (reference sequence). The DNA of the CDR3 is TGTGCCAGCAGCTCGGGACTCGCGCGGCTCAGGGAGCAGTACTTC. Translation: CASSSGLARLREQYF.

The gene calls are TRBV3-1 (or the pseudogene TRBV3-2) and TRBJ1-1; D might be TRBD1 (6 bases). This CDR3 region has 15 residues. Germline-derived CDR1 and CDR2 are LGHDT and YNNKEL (reference sequence). V gave up 0 bases and J gave up 4 bases, with 12 bases separating them. DNA for the CDR3: TGTGCCAGCAGCCAAGAGACCGGGACATTCACTGAAGCTTTCTTT. This translates into CASSQETGTFTEAFF.

In its sample, this clone was seen once. V and J are TRBV18 and TRBJ1-1, with a tentative D call TRBD1 (6 bases). V was pared by 4 bases and J by 0 bases, with 15 bases between. The CDR3 sequence is 16 residues long. Germline V gene sequence: CDR1 KGHSH, CDR2 LQKENI. In DNA, the CDR3 is TGTGCCAGCTCACTTAGCGGGGGGCCTCTGAACACTGAAGCTTTCTTT. It specifies CASSLSGGPLNTEAFF.

This clone was recorded once. The V and J genes are TRBV5-4 and TRBJ1-6, with 7 bases fitting TRBD1. The CDR3 covers 15 residues. Germline V lookup: CDR1 SGHNT, CDR2 YYREEE (reference sequence). The V and J ends lost 0 bases and 9 bases, in that order; junction bases with no gene match: 6. CDR3 region: CASSLAKTGLSPLHF. The CDR3 DNA reads as TGTGCCAGCAGCTTGGCCAAGACAGGGCTTTCACCCCTCCACTTT.

The chain joins TRBV11-3 to TRBJ2-7, with a tentative D call TRBD2 (6 bases). CDR3 length: 14 residues. Germline loops: CDR1 SGHNT, CDR2 YENEEA. V was cut by 1 base and J by 3 bases, with 10 bases left in between. CDR3 residues: CASSLAGGGYEQYF. CDR3 DNA sequence: TGTGCCAGCAGCTTAGCCGGGGGAGGCTACGAGCAGTACTTC.

This clone is a singleton in its sample. The chain links TRBV18 to TRBJ1-6; perhaps TRBD1 as D (5 bases). V dropped 6 bases and J dropped 11 bases, with 14 bases sitting between them. CDR1 and CDR2 from the germline V gene are KGHSH and LQKENI. This CDR3 spans 13 amino acids. The CDR3 loop reads CASSLDPGTPLHF. The CDR3 region has the DNA TGTGCCAGCTCCCTAGACCCAGGGACACCCCTCCACTTT.

CDR3 residues: CASSQGEGEKLFF. DNA for the CDR3: TGCGCCAGCAGCCAAGGAGAGGGTGAAAAACTGTTTTTT. The V gene is TRBV4-1, the J gene TRBJ1-4; D uncertain. CDR1 and CDR2 from the germline V gene are MGHRA and YSYEKL. The CDR3 is 13 residues long. The V end lost 1 base, the J end lost 7 bases, and 7 bases lay between the germline ends.

The chain carries TRBV5-5 and TRBJ2-3, with 10 bases lining up with TRBD2. Germline values: CDR1 SGHKS, CDR2 YYEKEE (reference sequence). The CDR3 consists of 15 residues. J lost 6 bases, V lost 1 base, and 5 bases had no gene match. This chain's CDR3 is CASSLFSSGGDTQYF. In DNA form, the CDR3 reads TGTGCCAGCAGCTTGTTTAGTAGCGGGGGGGATACGCAGTATTTT.

The chain combines TRBV10-3 with TRBJ1-1; a possible D gene is TRBD1 (6 bases). Trimming cost V 0 bases and J 8 bases, with 10 bases left between them. Germline-derived CDR1 and CDR2 are ENHRY and SYGVKD. This CDR3 region has 13 residues. In nucleotides, the CDR3 is TGTGCCATCAGTGAGTCGGTCCAGGGGGAAGCTTTCTTT. This gives the protein CAISESVQGEAFF.

V usage is TRBV5-1 and J usage is TRBJ2-7, with D maybe TRBD1 (5 bases). Germline CDR1 reads SGHRS; CDR2 reads YFSETQ. With 0 bases removed from V and 2 bases from J, the gap between germline ends came to 9 bases. The CDR3 totals 14 residues. The CDR3 loop reads CASSLVPGTYEQYF. The CDR3 DNA reads as TGCGCCAGCAGCTTGGTCCCAGGGACCTACGAGCAGTACTTC. The variable domain in full, completed from reference TRBV5-1 and TRBJ2-7, reads KAGVTQTPRYLIKTRGQQVTLSCSPISGHRSVSWYQQTPGQGLQFLFEYFSETQRNKGNFPGRFSGRQFSNSRSEMNVSTLELGDSALYLCASSLVPGTYEQYFGPGTRLTVT.